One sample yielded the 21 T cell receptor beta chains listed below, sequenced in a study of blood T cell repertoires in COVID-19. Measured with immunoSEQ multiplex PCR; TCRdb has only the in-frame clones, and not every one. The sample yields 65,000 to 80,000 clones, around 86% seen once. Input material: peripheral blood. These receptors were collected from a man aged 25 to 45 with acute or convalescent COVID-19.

CDR3 in amino acids: CATSDTTASGANTGELFF. The CDR3 coding sequence is TGTGCCACCAGTGACACGACGGCTAGCGGAGCGAACACCGGGGAGCTGTTTTTT. This chain connects TRBV24-1 to TRBJ2-2; 7 bases are a match to TRBD2. The CDR3 is 18 residues long. V shed 4 bases and J 0 bases; nucleotides not matched to a gene: 10. The germline gives CDR1 KGHDR, CDR2 SFDVKD.

The CDR3 sequence is CASSSDAGANVLTF. The CDR3 DNA is TGTGCCAGCAGCTCAGACGCAGGTGCCAACGTCCTGACTTTC. The rearrangement uses TRBV7-2 and TRBJ2-6; unclear D gene. The CDR3 loop spans 14 amino acids. V was trimmed by 4 bases and J by 7 bases, leaving 11 bases between them. Germline-derived CDR1 and CDR2 are SGHTA and FQGNSA.

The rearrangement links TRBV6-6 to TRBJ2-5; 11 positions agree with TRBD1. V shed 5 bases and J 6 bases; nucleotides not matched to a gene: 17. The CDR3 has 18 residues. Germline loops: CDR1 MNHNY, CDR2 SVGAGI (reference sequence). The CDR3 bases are TGTGCCAGCAGTCCCCGCAGAACCGCTGGACAGGGGGCAAAGACCCAGTACTTC. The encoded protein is CASSPRRTAGQGAKTQYF.

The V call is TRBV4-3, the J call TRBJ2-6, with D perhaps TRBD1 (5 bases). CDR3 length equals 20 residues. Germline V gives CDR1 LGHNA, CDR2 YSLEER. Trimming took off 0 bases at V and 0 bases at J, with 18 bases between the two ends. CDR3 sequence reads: CASSQDLAQGFFSGANVLTF. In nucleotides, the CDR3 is TGCGCCAGCAGCCAAGATTTAGCTCAGGGCTTCTTCTCTGGGGCCAACGTCCTGACTTTC.

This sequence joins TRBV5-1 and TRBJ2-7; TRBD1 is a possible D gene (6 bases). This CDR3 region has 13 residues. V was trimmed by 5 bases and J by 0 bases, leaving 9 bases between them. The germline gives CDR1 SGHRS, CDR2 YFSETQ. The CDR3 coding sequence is TGCGCCAGCAGAGGACAGTCCTCCTACGAGCAGTACTTC. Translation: CASRGQSSYEQYF.

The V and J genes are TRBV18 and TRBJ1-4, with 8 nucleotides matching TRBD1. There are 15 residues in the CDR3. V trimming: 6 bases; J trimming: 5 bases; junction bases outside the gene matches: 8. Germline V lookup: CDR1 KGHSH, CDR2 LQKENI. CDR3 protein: CASSRTGTGNEKLFF. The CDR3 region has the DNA TGTGCCAGCTCGCGTACCGGGACAGGCAATGAAAAACTGTTTTTT. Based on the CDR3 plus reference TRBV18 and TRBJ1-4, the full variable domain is NAGVMQNPRHLVRRRGQEARLRCSPMKGHSHVYWYRQLPEEGLKFMVYLQKENIIDESGMPKERFSAEFPKEGPSILRIQQVVRGDSAAYFCASSRTGTGNEKLFFGSGTQLSVL.

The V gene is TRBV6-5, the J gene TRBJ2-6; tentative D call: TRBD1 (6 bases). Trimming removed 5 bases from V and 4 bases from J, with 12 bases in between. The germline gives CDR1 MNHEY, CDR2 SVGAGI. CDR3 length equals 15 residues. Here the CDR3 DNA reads TGTGCCAGCAGTCTACAGGGATCCGGGGCCAACGTCCTGACTTTC. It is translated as CASSLQGSGANVLTF.

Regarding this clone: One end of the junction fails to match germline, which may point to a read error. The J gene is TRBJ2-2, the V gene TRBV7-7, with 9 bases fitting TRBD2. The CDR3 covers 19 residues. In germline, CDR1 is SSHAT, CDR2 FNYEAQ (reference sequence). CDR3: CASSLAMTSGPTLTGELFF. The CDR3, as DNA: TGTGCTAGCAGCTTAGCCATGACTAGCGGTCCCACGCTTACCGGGGAGCTGTTTTTT.

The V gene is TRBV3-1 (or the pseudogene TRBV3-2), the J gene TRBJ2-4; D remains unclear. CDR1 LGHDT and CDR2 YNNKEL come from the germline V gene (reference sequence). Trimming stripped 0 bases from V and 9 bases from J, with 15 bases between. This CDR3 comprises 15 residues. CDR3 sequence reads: CASSQDGRSNTIQYF. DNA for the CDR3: TGTGCCAGCAGCCAAGATGGCAGGTCCAACACCATTCAGTACTTC.

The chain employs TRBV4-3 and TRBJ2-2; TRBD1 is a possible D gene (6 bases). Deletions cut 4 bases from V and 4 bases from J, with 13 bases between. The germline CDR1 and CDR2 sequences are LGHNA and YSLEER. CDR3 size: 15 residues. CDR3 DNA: TGCGCCAGCAGCCCACCGGGACAAGGCACCGGGGAGCTGTTTTTT. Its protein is CASSPPGQGTGELFF.

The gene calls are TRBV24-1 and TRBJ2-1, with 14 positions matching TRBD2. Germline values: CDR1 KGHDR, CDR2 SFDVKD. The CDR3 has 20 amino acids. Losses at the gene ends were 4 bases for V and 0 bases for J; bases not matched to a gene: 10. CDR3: CATSDSGTSGGQGSYNEQFF. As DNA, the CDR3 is TGTGCCACCAGTGACTCCGGGACTAGCGGGGGCCAAGGCTCCTACAATGAGCAGTTCTTC.

This CDR3 reads CASMRNLGAYEQYF. The CDR3 coding sequence is TGTGCCAGCATGCGGAACCTAGGGGCCTACGAGCAGTACTTC. The V call is TRBV2, the J call TRBJ2-7; D is perhaps TRBD1 (5 bases). Trimming shortened V by 7 bases and J by 2 bases, and 15 bases separated the two germline ends. The CDR3 has 14 amino acids. Per germline, CDR1 SNHLY and CDR2 FYNNEI.

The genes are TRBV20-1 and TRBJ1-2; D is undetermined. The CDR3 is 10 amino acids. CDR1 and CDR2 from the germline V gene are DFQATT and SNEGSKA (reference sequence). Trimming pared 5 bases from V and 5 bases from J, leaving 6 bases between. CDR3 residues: CSAQIYGYTF. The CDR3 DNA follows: TGCAGTGCTCAGATATATGGCTACACCTTC.

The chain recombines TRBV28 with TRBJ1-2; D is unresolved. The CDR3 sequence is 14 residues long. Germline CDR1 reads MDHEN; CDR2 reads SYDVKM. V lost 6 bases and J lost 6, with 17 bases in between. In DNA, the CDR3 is TGTGCCAGCAGCGACCCCCAGGATATAGATGGCTACACCTTC. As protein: CASSDPQDIDGYTF.

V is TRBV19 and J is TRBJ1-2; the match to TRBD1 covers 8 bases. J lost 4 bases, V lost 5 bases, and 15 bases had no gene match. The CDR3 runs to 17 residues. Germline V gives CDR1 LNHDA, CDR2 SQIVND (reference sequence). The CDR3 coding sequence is TGTGCCAGTAGTCCCCCCCGGGGACAGGCCCTTCTCTATGGCTACACCTTC. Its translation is CASSPPRGQALLYGYTF.

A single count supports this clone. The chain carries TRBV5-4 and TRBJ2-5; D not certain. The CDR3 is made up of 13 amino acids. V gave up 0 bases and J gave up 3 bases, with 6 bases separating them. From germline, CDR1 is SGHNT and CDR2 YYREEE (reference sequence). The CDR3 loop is CASSLDIKETQYF. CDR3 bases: TGTGCCAGCAGCTTGGACATAAAAGAGACCCAGTACTTC.

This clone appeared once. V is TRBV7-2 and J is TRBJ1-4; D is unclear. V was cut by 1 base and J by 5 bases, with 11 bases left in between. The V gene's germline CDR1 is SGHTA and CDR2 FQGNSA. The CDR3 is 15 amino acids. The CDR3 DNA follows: TGTGCCAGCAGCTTAGTCTCCAGTTTAAATGAAAAACTGTTTTTT. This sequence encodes CASSLVSSLNEKLFF.

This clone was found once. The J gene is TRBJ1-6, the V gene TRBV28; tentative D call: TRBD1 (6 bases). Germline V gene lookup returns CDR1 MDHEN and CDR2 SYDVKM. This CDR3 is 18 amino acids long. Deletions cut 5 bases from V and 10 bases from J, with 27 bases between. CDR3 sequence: CASSGVFGFGGQESPLHF. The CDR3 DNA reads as TGTGCCAGCAGTGGGGTGTTTGGTTTCGGGGGGCAGGAATCACCCCTCCACTTT.

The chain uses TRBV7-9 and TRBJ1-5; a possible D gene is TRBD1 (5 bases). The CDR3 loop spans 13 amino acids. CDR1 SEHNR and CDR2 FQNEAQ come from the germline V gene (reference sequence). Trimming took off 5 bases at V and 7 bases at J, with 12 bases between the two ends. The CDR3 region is CASSVNQGQPQHF. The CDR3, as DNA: TGTGCCAGCAGCGTAAATCAGGGCCAGCCCCAGCATTTT.

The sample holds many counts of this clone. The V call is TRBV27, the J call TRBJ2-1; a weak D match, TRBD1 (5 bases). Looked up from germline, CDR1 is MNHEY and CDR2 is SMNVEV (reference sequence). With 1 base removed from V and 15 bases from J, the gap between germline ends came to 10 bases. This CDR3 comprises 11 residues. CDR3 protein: CASSLYDSPFF. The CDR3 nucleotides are TGTGCCAGCAGTTTATATGACAGCCCGTTCTTC.

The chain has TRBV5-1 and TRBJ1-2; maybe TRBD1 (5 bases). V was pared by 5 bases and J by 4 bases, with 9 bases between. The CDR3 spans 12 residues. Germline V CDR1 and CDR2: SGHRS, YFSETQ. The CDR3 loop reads CASRSGPYGYTF. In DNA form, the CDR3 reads TGCGCCAGCAGATCAGGGCCCTATGGCTACACCTTC.